This record covers a single T cell receptor (beta chain). No cognate antigen has been identified for it. Germline is not matched at one junction end, which may reflect a read error. This entry comes from a study of T cell responses to AZD1222 COVID-19 vaccine (dated by TCRdb to the early 2020s). Study-level background: A total of just over 230 trial participants underwent TCR sequencing, of whom around 200 received two doses of AZD1222 and about 25 received two doses of the MenACWY control vaccine. Trial participants were enrolled by age into subgroups of 18-55, 56-69 and 70-plus years, and around 150, 28 and 57 TCR-sequenced participants, respectively, were included in these subgroups.

General study outcomes and caveats: The 56-69-year group was small, and its depth increase did not reach significance, likely because of low power. Because no day 14 peak-response samples were available, repertoires were characterized only after the peak T cell response. Participants were mostly white British and included more females than males, and it was suggested by the authors that clonal diversity may have been underestimated. CD4 TCRs associated with the vaccine covered the entire spike protein, and the dominant responses were in regions 160-218 and 743-854. Conclusions about previously exposed vaccinees are limited, since just a handful of AZD1222 recipients were seropositive for SARS-CoV-2 at baseline. A significant rise in spike-specific TCR breadth and depth was observed after two AZD1222 doses relative to day 0 and relative to MenACWY recipients. Reportedly, close to half of the unique spike-specific TCRs recognized epitopes lying outside the regions that are mutated in the B.1.351 and B.1.1.7 variants.

CDR1 and CDR2 are drawn from the germline V gene: SGHNT, YENEEA. From the cysteine up to the phenylalanine, the CDR3 has a length of 14 residues. The only DNA kept is the CDR3, 42 bases in frame from the first base. The CDR3 regions of human TCRbeta chains were analyzed by immunosequencing. The authors processed their data as follows. TCRs in the repertoires were compared against a reference library of SARS-CoV-2-specific TCRs that had been generated with the MIRA antigen-specificity platform. Breadth was defined as the fraction of unique TCRs that were SARS-CoV-2-associated. Depth was defined as the fraction of total T cells that were SARS-CoV-2-associated. Using the MIRA data, each spike-specific TCR was mapped to the spike region that the TCR reacts to and placed in a CD4 or CD8 class. Log10-transformed breadth and depth values were compared by one-way ANOVA with Sidak's multiple comparisons tests. TCRdb provides this immuneACCESS table in a form limited to in-frame rearrangements. Some clones are lacking; in checked studies, under half of them reflect an unresolved V gene, and why the rest are absent is not known. That table supplies the V and J calls and clone size; D and trimming were determined from the DNA. Recorded for this sample are fewer than 75,000 clones; around 90% of them occurred a single time. The ten largest account for 6.3% of the sample.

Sample time point, as interpreted from the label and publication: about 28 days (+/-7) after the second vaccine dose. The treatment or condition label here, explained by the study, means: meningococcal conjugate vaccine given as trial control. Samples from vaccinated people were obtained from the UK trials COV001 and COV002, which included a single-blind randomized controlled phase 2/3 trial of AZD1222 (ChAdOx1 nCoV-19) in healthy adults. For TCRbeta chain sequencing, PBMC samples from trial participants were taken at day 0 and at day 28 after the second dose. The receptor was isolated from an adult who received the MenACWY meningococcal vaccine as a control. Material: peripheral blood, obtained 28 days after the second dose of the MenACWY control vaccine. The sequence joins TRBV11-3 to TRBJ2-7, with no reliable assignment of the D segment. For the CDR3, the sequence is CASGRPIWRYGQYF. At the DNA level, the sequence is TGTGCCAGCGGCAGGCCCATTTGGCGATACGGGCAGTACTTC.